The 10 T cell receptor beta chains below were found in one sample sequenced in a study of CD49a tissue-resident CD8 T cells in human skin. Method: immunoSEQ multiplex PCR; TCRdb's copy keeps in-frame clones and lacks some. The table shows approximately 160 clones, with about 61% occurring only once. Specimen: CD103+ CD49a- CD8+ T cells sorted from skin dermis. The receptors were sampled from a human donor in good health.

The rearrangement links TRBV19 to TRBJ1-2, with 12 bases that match TRBD1. V lost 5 bases and J lost 8; bases outside the gene matches: 9. Germline CDR1 reads LNHDA; CDR2 reads SQIVND (reference sequence). The CDR3 is made up of 15 amino acids. The CDR3 protein is CASSARDRGRRGYTF. DNA for the CDR3: TGTGCCAGTAGTGCCCGGGACAGGGGGCGTCGGGGCTACACCTTC. The full variable domain, in which reference TRBV19 and TRBJ1-2 provide the parts outside the CDR3, is DGGITQSPKYLFRKEGQNVTLSCEQNLNHDAMYWYRQDPGQGLRLIYYSQIVNDFQKGDIAEGYSVSREKKESFPLTVTSAQKNPTAFYLCASSARDRGRRGYTFGSGTRLTVV.

This clone has more than one count but fewer than ten. This chain connects TRBV6-1 to TRBJ1-2, with unresolved D. The CDR3 is 14 residues long. CDR1 is MNHNS and CDR2 is SASEGT in the germline V gene. Deletions cut 3 bases from V and 7 bases from J, with 15 bases between. CDR3 sequence: CASSDDAGIGGYTF. Written as DNA, the CDR3 is TGTGCCAGCAGTGATGATGCAGGAATCGGTGGCTACACCTTC.

The J gene is TRBJ2-7, the V gene TRBV7-9, with D perhaps matching TRBD2 (6 bases). The germline V gene encodes CDR1 SEHNR and CDR2 FQNEAQ (reference sequence). This CDR3 spans 12 amino acids. V was trimmed by 3 bases and J by 7 bases, leaving 10 bases between them. The CDR3, as DNA: TGTGCCAGCAGCTTGGGGACTGGGGAGCAGTACTTC. This encodes CASSLGTGEQYF.

This clone was observed a few times. The chain links TRBV9 to TRBJ2-1, with 7 bases aligning to TRBD1. Germline V gene lookup returns CDR1 SGDLS and CDR2 YYNGEE. Losses at the gene ends were 4 bases for V and 0 bases for J; bases not matched to a gene: 10. CDR3 size: 17 residues. Written as DNA, the CDR3 is TGTGCCAGCAGCCTGGGTGCAGGGGGTAGCTCCTACAATGAGCAGTTCTTC. It yields the protein CASSLGAGGSSYNEQFF.

The chain has TRBV7-9 and TRBJ1-1; 7 bases are shared with TRBD1. This CDR3 has 15 residues. The trim removed 5 bases at V and 0 bases at J, leaving 6 bases unmatched. Germline assignment: CDR1 SEHNR and CDR2 FQNEAQ (reference sequence). CDR3 coding DNA: TGTGCCAGCAGCCCCGCAGGGGGACTGAACACTGAAGCTTTCTTT. It is translated as CASSPAGGLNTEAFF. Variable domain in full (rest from reference TRBV7-9 and TRBJ1-1): DTGVSQNPRHKITKRGQNVTFRCDPISEHNRLYWYRQTLGQGPEFLTYFQNEAQLEKSRLLSDRFSAERPKGSFSTLEIQRTEQGDSAMYLCASSPAGGLNTEAFFGQGTRLTVV.

This rearrangement joins TRBV19 to TRBJ2-5; tentative D call: TRBD2 (7 bases). The CDR3 extends over 15 amino acids. Deletions cut 3 bases from V and 2 bases from J, with 13 bases between. Per germline, CDR1 LNHDA and CDR2 SQIVND (reference sequence). This CDR3 reads CASSIKGEGQETQYF. The CDR3 bases are TGTGCCAGTAGTATCAAGGGGGAGGGTCAAGAGACCCAGTACTTC.

V and J are TRBV13 and TRBJ1-1, with TRBD1 matching over 8 bases. Per germline, CDR1 PRHDT and CDR2 FYEKMQ (reference sequence). The CDR3 spans 14 residues. The trim removed 6 bases at V and 5 bases at J, leaving 8 bases unmatched. This CDR3 is CASSLRQGWTEAFF. For the CDR3, the DNA is TGTGCCAGCAGTCTCCGACAGGGGTGGACTGAAGCTTTCTTT.

The chain recombines TRBV27 with TRBJ2-1; TRBD2 matches at 8 bases. The length of the CDR3 is 16 residues. Germline-derived CDR1 and CDR2 are MNHEY and SMNVEV (reference sequence). Trimming cost V 7 bases and J 7 bases; bases outside gene matches: 15. This chain's CDR3 is CASTKLTGGERNEQFF. The CDR3 nucleotides read TGTGCCAGCACCAAACTTACGGGGGGGGAACGAAATGAGCAGTTCTTC.

The chain carries TRBV11-2 and TRBJ1-1, with no clear D. Per germline, CDR1 SGHAT and CDR2 FQNNGV. The V end lost 8 bases, the J end lost 2 bases, and 9 bases lay between the germline ends. This CDR3 contains 12 residues. This chain's CDR3 is CASGLENTEAFF. Written as DNA, the CDR3 is TGTGCCAGCGGCCTTGAAAACACTGAAGCTTTCTTT.

There are a few counts of this clone. This chain uses TRBV11-2 with TRBJ2-7; D remains ambiguous. The V end lost 1 base, the J end lost 2 bases, and 9 bases lay between the germline ends. CDR1 and CDR2 from the germline V gene are SGHAT and FQNNGV. The CDR3 totals 14 residues. The CDR3 is CASSLGAKTYEQYF. The CDR3 DNA is TGTGCCAGCAGCTTAGGGGCGAAGACCTACGAGCAGTACTTC.